The rows below give T cell receptor beta chains drawn from one sample of a study of breast tumors, draining lymph nodes, adjacent tissues. TCRdb reprocessed the multiplex PCR reads via MiXCR and lists one record per CDR3 protein. The data show approximately 210,000 distinct CDR3 sequences, with about 32% seen just once and about 1.4% held by the top ten. Sample: axillary lymph node tissue. These receptors originate from a female donor with breast cancer. Some clones in this sample may be carry-over from other donors' samples. CDR3s include the opening cysteine and the closing phenylalanine or tryptophan. D genes are given only for firm matches. Size values are once, few and many counts, or a class for expanded clones, and some rows have none.

V gene	clone size	J gene	CDR3 length	D gene	CDR3 protein	CDR3 DNA
TRBV28	NA	TRBJ2-4	11	TRBD2	CASGRANIQYF	TGTGCCAGCGGGAGGGCAAACATTCAGTACTTC
TRBV10-3	NA	TRBJ1-6	14	TRBD1	CAISGSGGNSPLHF	TGTGCCATCAGTGGGTCAGGGGGTAATTCACCCCTCCACTTT
TRBV28	NA	TRBJ1-2	13	NA	CATSGGNFYGYTF	TGTGCCACTTCTGGGGGAAATTTCTATGGCTACACCTTC
TRBV9	NA	TRBJ2-5	14	NA	CASGVGIGEETQYF	TGTGCCAGCGGCGTAGGTATCGGGGAAGAGACTCAGTACTTC
TRBV6-6	many	TRBJ2-3	17	TRBD2	CASRSGTSGRHTDTQYF	TGTGCCAGCAGATCCGGGACTAGCGGGAGACACACAGATACGCAGTATTTT
TRBV2	NA	TRBJ2-1	14	NA	CASSERRGGNEQFF	TGTGCCAGCAGTGAGAGGAGGGGTGGAAATGAGCAGTTCTTC
TRBV4-3	many	TRBJ1-3	15	NA	CASSQGAGARNTIYF	TGCGCCAGCAGCCAAGGTGCGGGGGCGCGAAACACCATATATTTT
TRBV20-1	many	TRBJ2-3	15	TRBD1	CSAPPGQGITDTQYF	TGCAGTGCCCCCCCGGGACAGGGAATAACAGATACGCAGTATTTT
TRBV29-1	NA	TRBJ2-2	12	NA	CSVGEGFGELFF	TGCAGCGTGGGTGAGGGCTTCGGGGAGCTGTTTTTT
TRBV5-6	NA	TRBJ1-4	15	NA	CASSLFGLEGEKLFF	TGTGCCAGCAGCTTGTTCGGACTCGAGGGTGAAAAACTGTTTTTT
TRBV28	many	TRBJ2-7	14	TRBD1	CASIRDRGSHEQYF	TGTGCCAGCATCCGGGACAGGGGATCCCACGAGCAGTACTTC
TRBV20-1	NA	TRBJ2-2	15	NA	CSASPGDVHTGELFF	TGCAGTGCTAGTCCGGGGGACGTCCACACCGGGGAGCTGTTTTTT
TRBV6-1	many	TRBJ2-3	15	NA	CASSGRPSSTDTQYF	TGTGCCAGCAGTGGAAGGCCGAGTAGCACAGATACGCAGTATTTT
TRBV7-2	NA	TRBJ1-2	15	TRBD1	CASSLPVTGHYGYTF	TGTGCCAGCAGCTTACCGGTGACAGGGCACTATGGCTACACCTTC
TRBV7-8	many	TRBJ2-5	17	TRBD2	CASSLGLAGTYQEPQYF	TGTGCCAGCAGCTTAGGACTAGCGGGAACGTACCAAGAGCCCCAGTACTTC
TRBV5-1	many	TRBJ1-3	16	TRBD1	CASSLGTGGAGNTIYF	TGCGCCAGCAGCTTGGGGACAGGGGGCGCAGGAAACACCATATATTTT
TRBV11-3	few	TRBJ1-1	14	NA	CASSLQGWNTEAFF	TGTGCCAGCAGCTTACAGGGTTGGAACACTGAAGCTTTCTTT
TRBV19	many	TRBJ2-3	15	TRBD1	CASSRGAGGYGTQYF	TGTGCCAGTAGTAGGGGCGCAGGGGGATACGGTACGCAGTATTTT
TRBV9	many	TRBJ2-2	15	TRBD1	CASRSGQGAFGELFF	TGTGCCAGCAGATCGGGACAGGGGGCGTTTGGGGAGCTGTTTTTT
TRBV30	many	TRBJ2-7	13	NA	CAWRSPGGYEQYF	TGTGCCTGGAGGAGCCCCGGGGGCTACGAGCAGTACTTC
TRBV3-1	NA	TRBJ1-3	15	NA	CASSFGANSGNTIYF	TGTGCCAGCAGCTTTGGGGCCAACTCTGGAAACACCATATATTTT
TRBV6-6	NA	TRBJ1-1	14	TRBD1	CASTQGRGLTEAFF	TGTGCCAGCACCCAGGGCAGGGGGCTCACTGAAGCTTTCTTT
TRBV14	many	TRBJ2-7	12	NA	CASSPRQVEGHF	TGTGCCAGCAGCCCGAGACAGGTAGAAGGCCACTTC